This T cell receptor beta chain is drawn from a study of cytomegalovirus exposure and HLA in healthy donors. Trimming removed 6 bases at V and 1 base at J, with 15 bases between. The CDR3 consists of 15 residues. Germline lookup yields CDR1 MNHNS and CDR2 SASEGT. The PCR employed 60 Vbeta primers together with 13 Jbeta primers. Here immunoSEQ multiplex PCR was the method, and the copy in TCRdb shows in-frame clones only, minus some. The sample comprises roughly 86,000 clones, approximately 69% of which are singletons, and roughly 21% rests with the top ten. This clone was recorded a few times. The sequenced material came from PBMCs. This TCR was recovered from a woman aged 50 to 65 in good health and CMV-seropositive. The rearrangement uses TRBV6-1 and TRBJ1-1; D uncertain. The CDR3 protein is CASSLTVSKNTEAFF. Here the CDR3 DNA reads TGTGCCAGCAGCCTCACGGTCTCAAAGAACACTGAAGCTTTCTTT.